This T cell receptor (beta chain) came from a study of T cells in narcolepsy. Across the study: Healthy controls were enrolled alongside patients with narcolepsy type 1 or type 2. Study-level points and caveats: Comparing one patient's CSF and blood CD4+ clonotypes highlighted HCRT- and TRIB2-specific autoreactive clonotypes. Reportedly, autoreactive clonotypes were serially detected in patients' blood but not controls'.

Concerning this clone itself: The target antigen is unknown.

Sequencing used immunoSEQ multiplex PCR; TCRdb keeps in-frame clones, though not all of them. The sample carries fewer than 40,000 clones, under 90% recorded once. Germline CDR1 SNHLY, CDR2 FYNNEI. The V gene end was trimmed by 5 bases and the J gene end by 4 bases; junction bases not matched to a gene: 8. The CDR3 has 15 residues. Input material: CD45RA- memory CD4+ T cells from PBMCs. This receptor was taken from a human donor with narcolepsy. The rearrangement links TRBV2 to TRBJ1-5; 7 positions match TRBD1. The CDR3 here is CASSPRGQQNQPQHF. CDR3 sequence (DNA): TGTGCCAGCAGTCCGAGGGGACAGCAAAATCAGCCCCAGCATTTT.